This entry concerns a single T cell receptor beta chain. The CDR3 runs to 16 residues. Trimming took 1 base from V and 5 from J; bases not matched to a gene: 5. The V gene's germline CDR1 is SGHTA and CDR2 FQGNSA. Sequenced by immunoSEQ multiplex PCR; TCRdb stores in-frame clones only, minus some. Altogether a few hundred thousand clones are present, around 90% being singletons, with the ten largest covering approximately 3%. This sample was taken from a study of blood T cell repertoires in COVID-19. This chain connects TRBV7-2 to TRBJ1-5; 10 bases agree with TRBD1. Source material: peripheral blood. The sequence was collected from a woman in her twenties or thirties with COVID-19, enrolled during active disease. The DNA for the CDR3 is TGTGCCAGCAGCTTAGTCGACAGGGGGCCTGATCAGCCCCAGCATTTT. Encoded protein: CASSLVDRGPDQPQHF.